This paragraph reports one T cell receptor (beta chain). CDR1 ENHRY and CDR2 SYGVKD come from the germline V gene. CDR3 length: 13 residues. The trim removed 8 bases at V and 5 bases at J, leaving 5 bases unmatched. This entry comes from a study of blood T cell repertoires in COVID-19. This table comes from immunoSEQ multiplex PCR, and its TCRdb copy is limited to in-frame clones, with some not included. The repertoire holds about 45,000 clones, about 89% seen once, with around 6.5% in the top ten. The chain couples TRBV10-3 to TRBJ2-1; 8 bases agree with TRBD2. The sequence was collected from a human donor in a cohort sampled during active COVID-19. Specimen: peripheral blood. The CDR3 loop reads CAIGSGGHNEQFF. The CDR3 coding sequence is TGTGCCATCGGGAGCGGGGGACACAATGAGCAGTTCTTC.